This T cell receptor (beta chain) is drawn from a study of control samples from healthy donors and cancer patients. Germline CDR1 SGDLS, CDR2 YYNGEE. Trimming removed 1 base from V and 4 bases from J, with 18 bases in between. The CDR3 spans 16 residues. Profiling relied on immunoSEQ multiplex PCR, and the TCRdb table lists in-frame clones only, not all of them. The sample lists 80,000 or so clones, around 94% seen once, with around 6% in the top ten. Sequencing was performed on blood. The receptor was derived from a woman aged 60-75 years in good health. This chain connects TRBV9 to TRBJ2-7, with unresolved D. Written as DNA, the CDR3 is TGTGCCAGCAGCGTACAGGCTAGTACTTCATTGTACGAGCAGTACTTC. Its protein product is CASSVQASTSLYEQYF.